This is a list of T cell receptor beta chains from one sample in a study of T cells after posttransplantation cyclophosphamide. Produced via immunoSEQ multiplex PCR; TCRdb's table is partial and in-frame only. This repertoire holds around 34,000 clones, and none appear only once. The sequencing sample was made of PBMCs. These receptors were collected from a woman aged 45-65 years in good health and a related stem cell transplant donor. Both conserved end residues are part of each CDR3. D genes are given only for firm matches. The size field reads once, few, many or a size class.

size: few
D: TRBD1
J: TRBJ2-1
V: TRBV5-1
CDR3: CASGPGTGVYNEQFF
DNA: TGCGCCAGCGGACCCGGGACAGGGGTCTACAATGAGCAGTTCTTC

size: many
D: TRBD1
J: TRBJ1-4
V: TRBV27
CDR3: CASQFRDREGKLFF
DNA: TGTGCCAGCCAATTCCGGGACAGGGAGGGAAAACTGTTTTTT

size: medium-sized
D: TRBD2
J: TRBJ2-1
V: TRBV10-3
CDR3: CAISLAGGGEQFF
DNA: TGTGCCATCAGTCTAGCGGGAGGCGGGGAGCAGTTCTTC

size: many
D: NA
J: TRBJ2-1
V: TRBV7-8
CDR3: CASSLVRSAYNEQFF
DNA: TGTGCCAGCAGCTTAGTACGCAGCGCCTACAATGAGCAGTTCTTC

size: many
D: NA
J: TRBJ2-7
V: TRBV27
CDR3: CASSSQRPRGEQYF
DNA: TGTGCCAGCAGTTCACAGCGGCCCCGAGGGGAGCAGTACTTC

size: many
D: NA
J: TRBJ2-1
V: TRBV7-8
CDR3: CASSIRGNNEQFF
DNA: TGTGCCAGCAGCATTAGGGGGAACAATGAGCAGTTCTTC

size: many
D: NA
J: TRBJ1-1
V: TRBV5-1
CDR3: CASSLALALDTNTEAFF
DNA: TGCGCCAGCAGCTTGGCCTTAGCTTTGGACACGAACACTGAAGCTTTCTTT

size: few
D: TRBD2
J: TRBJ2-7
V: TRBV11-2
CDR3: CASSITSGSLGEQYF
DNA: TGTGCCAGCAGCATCACTAGCGGGAGTCTTGGGGAGCAGTACTTC

size: many
D: NA
J: TRBJ2-2
V: TRBV7-9
CDR3: CASSLAGAGELFF
DNA: TGTGCCAGCAGCTTAGCAGGGGCCGGGGAGCTGTTTTTT

size: many
D: TRBD1
J: TRBJ1-4
V: TRBV5-1
CDR3: CASTTGQGEEDEKLFF
DNA: TGCGCCAGCACTACGGGACAGGGGGAAGAGGATGAAAAACTGTTTTTT